The 20 T cell receptor beta chains presented below share a single source sample, sequenced in a study of spatial heterogeneity in lung cancer. Study-level findings and limits: Mutation tallies in tumors tracked expanded intratumoral alpha and beta TCR counts.

The time point here: sample taken at primary tumor resection. TCRdb reprocessed the 5' RACE reads with MiXCR, giving one entry per CDR3 protein. The sample consists of roughly 4,200 distinct CDR3 sequences, approximately 9% of them appearing once. Their specific antigens are unknown. The sample here was lung tumor tissue, taken at surgery. These receptors were obtained from a male donor with early-stage non-small cell lung cancer.

Within the sample, this clonotype is medium-sized. The rearrangement uses TRBV24-1 and TRBJ2-3; 14 bases fit TRBD2. Germline V lookup: CDR1 KGHDR, CDR2 SFDVKD. The CDR3 covers 18 residues. Trimming took 4 bases from V and 1 from J; bases not matched to a gene: 6. This CDR3 reads CATSETGTSGGRTDTQYF. The CDR3 DNA reads TGTGCCACCAGTGAAACCGGGACTAGCGGGGGCCGCACAGATACGCAGTATTTT.

This clonotype counts as medium-sized. V and J are TRBV7-3 and TRBJ2-3, with 7 nucleotides matching TRBD1. CDR3 size: 14 residues. The junction had 3 bases not matched to a gene; V was cut back by 2 bases and J by 4 bases. Per germline, CDR1 SGHTA and CDR2 FQGTGA. DNA for the CDR3: TGTGCCAGCAGCTTAGGGACAGACGCAGATACGCAGTATTTT. It yields the protein CASSLGTDADTQYF.

This clonotype is labeled medium-sized. The chain is built from TRBV6-6 and TRBJ1-2; maybe TRBD1 (6 bases). This CDR3 contains 13 residues. Germline V gene data show CDR1 as MNHNY and CDR2 as SVGAGI (reference sequence). With 7 bases removed from V and 5 bases from J, the gap between germline ends came to 14 bases. The CDR3 spells CASTPGTIYGYTF. DNA of the CDR3: TGTGCCAGCACCCCCGGGACAATTTATGGCTACACCTTC.

This clonotype qualifies as medium-sized. The rearrangement uses TRBV30 and TRBJ2-1; 10 bases map to TRBD1. The CDR3 extends over 15 amino acids. V dropped 0 bases and J dropped 7; count of bases not matched to a gene: 6. Germline V gene lookup returns CDR1 GTSNPN and CDR2 SVGIG (reference sequence). Here the CDR3 reads CAWSVLGQGKNEQFF. The CDR3 nucleotides read TGTGCCTGGAGTGTACTGGGACAGGGGAAGAATGAGCAGTTCTTC.

This clonotype is judged medium-sized (0.01 to 0.1%). The chain recombines TRBV7-2 with TRBJ2-5, with TRBD2 as a possible D gene (6 bases). The CDR3 totals 15 residues. From germline, CDR1 is SGHTA and CDR2 FQGNSA. Between the trimmed V and J ends, which lost 3 bases and 2 bases, there was a span of 13 bases. The CDR3 DNA follows: TGTGCCAGCAGCTTCCGAGCGGGCGATCAAGAGACCCAGTACTTC. Its translation: CASSFRAGDQETQYF. Full variable domain (outside the CDR3, taken from reference TRBV7-2 and TRBJ2-5): GAGVSQSPSNKVTEKGKDVELRCDPISGHTALYWYRQSLGQGLEFLIYFQGNSAPDKSGLPSDRFSAERTGGSVSTLTIQRTQQEDSAVYLCASSFRAGDQETQYFGPGTRLLVL.

This clonotype is medium-sized (0.01 to 0.1%). The chain couples TRBV20-1 to TRBJ2-3; TRBD2 matches at 11 bases. Looked up from germline, CDR1 is DFQATT and CDR2 is SNEGSKA (reference sequence). This CDR3 is built from 13 residues. V lost 4 bases and J lost 5; bases outside the gene matches: 2. The CDR3 is CSAKGLAGDTQYF. DNA of the CDR3: TGCAGTGCTAAAGGACTAGCGGGAGATACGCAGTATTTT.

This clonotype is judged medium-sized. This chain connects TRBV11-2 to TRBJ1-5; 8 bases line up with TRBD1. Germline V gene lookup returns CDR1 SGHAT and CDR2 FQNNGV. This CDR3 has 15 residues. J gave up 0 bases and V 3 bases, and 1 base lay outside the gene matches. The CDR3 reads CASSLGTGSNQPQHF. DNA of the CDR3: TGTGCCAGCAGCTTGGGGACAGGTAGCAATCAGCCCCAGCATTTT.

This clonotype is medium-sized. This CDR3 is CASSLGVKAFF. CDR3 bases: TGTGCCAGCAGCTTGGGGGTCAAAGCTTTCTTT. V and J are TRBV7-2 and TRBJ1-1; D is perhaps TRBD1 (5 bases). V was pared by 3 bases and J by 9 bases, with 8 bases between. The CDR3 covers 11 residues. CDR1 and CDR2 (germline): SGHTA, FQGNSA.

This clonotype qualifies as medium-sized. This chain joins TRBV5-6 and TRBJ2-1; TRBD1 is a possible D gene (6 bases). Per germline, CDR1 SGHDT and CDR2 YYEEEE. The CDR3 spans 15 residues. Trimming stripped 5 bases from V and 0 bases from J, with 12 bases between. The CDR3, as DNA: TGTGCCAGCAGTTCGGACAGCAGCTCCTACAATGAGCAGTTCTTC. Translated: CASSSDSSSYNEQFF.

This clonotype is termed medium-sized. The chain couples TRBV4-2 to TRBJ1-1; TRBD1 aligns across 8 bases. The CDR3 totals 16 residues. The J segment lost 0 bases and the V segment lost 6 bases, leaving 9 bases of the junction unmatched. Per the germline V gene, CDR1 is LGHNA and CDR2 is YNFKEQ. This CDR3 reads CASRPGQGVMNTEAFF. CDR3 DNA sequence: TGTGCCAGCAGACCCGGACAGGGTGTGATGAACACTGAAGCTTTCTTT.

J is TRBJ2-5 and V is TRBV6-1, with D hard to call. The CDR3 runs to 13 residues. The V gene's germline CDR1 is MNHNS and CDR2 SASEGT. The germline V and J ends were trimmed by 0 bases and 5 bases, with 7 bases remaining between them. The CDR3 sequence: CASSEAHRETQYF. CDR3 DNA: TGTGCCAGCAGTGAAGCGCACCGGGAGACCCAGTACTTC.

By share, this clonotype counts as medium-sized. The chain links TRBV5-6 to TRBJ2-1; 8 nucleotides agree with TRBD1. The CDR3 consists of 16 residues. The germline V gene has CDR1 SGHDT and CDR2 YYEEEE. Trimming cost V 2 bases and J 5 bases; bases outside gene matches: 9. The CDR3 region is CASSLRQGILNNEQFF. The CDR3 DNA reads as TGTGCCAGCAGCTTACGACAGGGGATTCTAAACAATGAGCAGTTCTTC.

The sample holds a few counts of this clonotype. This sequence joins TRBV29-1 and TRBJ1-1; no firm D call. The CDR3 contains 14 residues. Per germline, CDR1 SQVTM and CDR2 ANQGSEA. V lost 4 bases, J lost 1 base, and 13 bases lay in between. CDR3 in amino acids: CSVVRSPGNTEAFF. In nucleotides, the CDR3 is TGCAGCGTTGTTAGATCGCCGGGGAACACTGAAGCTTTCTTT.

This clonotype rates as medium-sized. V and J are TRBV7-3 and TRBJ2-6; D is unresolved. Germline values: CDR1 SGHTA, CDR2 FQGTGA. The ends were cut back, 0 bases at V and 0 bases at J, with 9 bases in the middle. This CDR3 contains 17 residues. The CDR3 reads CASSLTALSSGANVLTF. The CDR3 nucleotides read TGTGCCAGCAGCTTAACTGCTTTAAGCTCTGGGGCCAACGTCCTGACTTTC.

The chain combines TRBV7-2 with TRBJ2-7; D is ambiguous. Germline CDR1 is SGHTA and CDR2 is FQGNSA. Trimming cost V 5 bases and J 6 bases, with 11 bases left between them. CDR3 length equals 12 residues. The CDR3 coding sequence is TGTGCCAGCAGCCGAGCCGCTGGCGAGCAGTACTTC. Amino acids: CASSRAAGEQYF.

This clonotype is medium-sized by share. The chain links TRBV20-1 to TRBJ2-4, with 7 bases that match TRBD1. Germline lookup yields CDR1 DFQATT and CDR2 SNEGSKA (reference sequence). CDR3 length: 15 amino acids. The ends lost 7 bases at V and 3 bases at J; junction bases unmatched: 12. The CDR3 DNA is TGCAGTGAGGGTAGAGGGGGCGCGGTCAAAAACATTCAGTACTTC. Protein product: CSEGRGGAVKNIQYF.

This clonotype is medium-sized in the sample. The rearrangement links TRBV9 to TRBJ2-1; 11 nucleotides agree with TRBD2. Germline V CDR1 and CDR2: SGDLS, YYNGEE. This CDR3 spans 15 amino acids. J lost 7 bases, V lost 0 bases, and 3 bases had no gene match. For the CDR3, the DNA is TGTGCCAGCAGCGTAGGTACTAGCGGGAGTAATGAGCAGTTCTTC. Its protein is CASSVGTSGSNEQFF. The full variable domain, its missing parts supplied by reference TRBV9 and TRBJ2-1, is DSGVTQTPKHLITATGQRVTLRCSPRSGDLSVYWYQQSLDQGLQFLIQYYNGEERAKGNILERFSAQQFPDLHSELNLSSLELGDSALYFCASSVGTSGSNEQFFGPGTRLTVL.

This clonotype was recorded at least ten times. V gene TRBV7-6 combines with J gene TRBJ2-7; D gene unclear. This CDR3 region has 14 residues. From germline, CDR1 is SGHVS and CDR2 FNYEAQ. Trimming took 2 bases from V and 0 from J, leaving 8 bases between them. The CDR3 reads CASSLSQSSYEQYF. The CDR3 coding sequence is TGTGCCAGCAGCTTATCCCAGAGCTCCTACGAGCAGTACTTC.

This clonotype is categorized as large (0.1 to 1%). The chain combines TRBV24-1 with TRBJ2-5; D gene ambiguous. CDR3 length equals 15 residues. The germline V gene has CDR1 KGHDR and CDR2 SFDVKD. The V gene lost 4 bases and the J gene lost 5 bases, with 16 bases spanning the gap. The CDR3 here is CATSEGVGGMETQYF. The DNA of the CDR3 is TGTGCCACCAGTGAGGGCGTAGGCGGAATGGAGACCCAGTACTTC.

This clonotype occurred many times. The rearrangement joins TRBV20-1 to TRBJ1-6; D unresolved. The CDR3 loop spans 15 amino acids. V was clipped by 0 bases and J by 2 bases, with 8 bases between them. CDR1 and CDR2 from the germline V gene are DFQATT and SNEGSKA (reference sequence). Here the CDR3 DNA reads TGCAGTGCTAGAGAGGCCGTTACCTATAATTCACCCCTCCACTTT. It specifies CSAREAVTYNSPLHF.